Below are 16 T cell receptor beta chains sequenced from a single sample in a study of cytomegalovirus exposure and HLA in healthy donors. The PCR was carried out with 60 Vbeta primers and 13 Jbeta primers. The method was immunoSEQ multiplex PCR; TCRdb's version includes in-frame clones alone and lacks a portion of them. Of some 140,000 clones in the sample, about 78% were seen once. Sample: PBMCs. The source is a man aged 45-60 years in good health and CMV-seronegative.

The chain links TRBV18 to TRBJ1-4; D is perhaps TRBD1 (6 bases). The V end was cut by 5 bases, the J end by 8 bases, with 15 bases between. CDR3 size: 14 residues. CDR1 and CDR2 from the germline V gene are KGHSH and LQKENI. The CDR3 DNA sequence: TGTGCCAGCTCATCTACAGGGTTCGACGAAAAACTGTTTTTT. It specifies CASSSTGFDEKLFF.

The gene calls are TRBV6-6 and TRBJ1-2, with 9 bases that match TRBD1. Per the germline V gene, CDR1 is MNHNY and CDR2 is SVGAGI (reference sequence). CDR3 length: 13 residues. The ends lost 5 bases at V and 8 bases at J; junction bases unmatched: 6. The CDR3: CASSGQGTLGYTF. CDR3 nucleotide sequence: TGTGCCAGCAGTGGACAGGGGACTTTAGGCTACACCTTC.

The rearrangement joins TRBV6-6 to TRBJ2-7, with D possibly matching TRBD1 (6 bases). The CDR3 has 14 residues. Germline CDR1 reads MNHNY; CDR2 reads SVGAGI (reference sequence). The V gene lost 3 bases and the J gene lost 3 bases, with 12 bases spanning the gap. The CDR3 nucleotides are TGTGCCAGCAGTTATTACCGGGACAACTACGAGCAGTACTTC. Amino acids: CASSYYRDNYEQYF.

On this clone: One junction end disagrees with the germline gene, perhaps due to a read error. The chain employs TRBV6-5 and TRBJ1-4; 8 bases map to TRBD1. CDR3 length: 14 residues. CDR1 MNHEY and CDR2 SVGAGI come from the germline V gene. CDR3 DNA sequence: TGTGCCAGCAGTTCCGGGACAGGCAATGAAAAACCGTTTTTT. Protein: CASSSGTGNEKPFF.

V is TRBV13 and J is TRBJ2-3; 14 bases match TRBD2. Germline V gene sequence: CDR1 PRHDT, CDR2 FYEKMQ (reference sequence). The CDR3 loop spans 16 amino acids. The junction had 9 bases not matched to a gene; V was cut back by 4 bases and J by 9 bases. The CDR3 loop is CASSSPTSGRATTQYF. CDR3 coding DNA: TGTGCCAGCAGCTCGCCGACTAGCGGGAGGGCGACCACGCAGTATTTT.

The CDR3 DNA reads TGTGCCAGCAGTGGGATGACAGGGAAATCACCCCTCCACTTT. Protein product: CASSGMTGKSPLHF. This sequence joins TRBV6-5 and TRBJ1-6, with 7 bases lining up with TRBD1. Germline V lookup: CDR1 MNHEY, CDR2 SVGAGI. V shed 5 bases and J 10 bases; nucleotides not matched to a gene: 8. The CDR3 runs to 14 residues.

This clone has just one count. The gene calls are TRBV7-8 and TRBJ2-2; D remains ambiguous. Trimming stripped 4 bases from V and 6 bases from J, with 6 bases between. Germline values: CDR1 SGHVS, CDR2 FQNEAQ. The CDR3 is 12 residues long. The CDR3 nucleotides read TGTGCCAGCAGCTCCCTCTCCGGGGAGCTGTTTTTT. The encoded protein is CASSSLSGELFF.

The chain is built from TRBV10-2 and TRBJ2-1, with 7 bases that match TRBD2. Trimming at V came to 3 bases and at J to 3 bases, leaving 2 bases not matched to a gene. This CDR3 contains 14 residues. The V gene's germline CDR1 is WSHSY and CDR2 SAAADI. This CDR3 is CASSEGLDYNEQFF. As DNA, the CDR3 is TGCGCCAGCAGTGAAGGACTAGACTACAATGAGCAGTTCTTC.

In its sample, this clone was seen once. The CDR3 is CASSLGLLDRVGETQYF. The CDR3, as DNA: TGTGCCAGCAGCTTAGGTCTCCTTGACAGGGTGGGAGAGACCCAGTACTTC. The chain recombines TRBV11-2 with TRBJ2-5; 7 bases match TRBD1. V trimming: 1 base; J trimming: 4 bases; junction bases outside the gene matches: 12. The CDR3 runs to 17 residues. CDR1 and CDR2 from the germline V gene are SGHAT and FQNNGV.

V gene TRBV28 combines with J gene TRBJ2-3, with TRBD2 matching over 7 bases. The CDR3 loop spans 14 amino acids. With V trimmed by 7 bases and J by 5 bases, 9 bases remained unmatched. In germline, CDR1 is MDHEN, CDR2 SYDVKM. CDR3 DNA: TGTGCCAGCACCTGGGGGGGAGCGGGAGATACGCAGTATTTT. Amino acids: CASTWGGAGDTQYF.

This rearrangement joins TRBV6-1 to TRBJ1-3; D unclear. The CDR3 is made up of 15 amino acids. Germline CDR1 MNHNS, CDR2 SASEGT. V was clipped by 10 bases and J by 0 bases, with 16 bases between them. As DNA, the CDR3 is TGTGCCACCGCATCGGAGGCATTCTCTGGAAACACCATATATTTT. Encoded protein: CATASEAFSGNTIYF.

The rearrangement links TRBV19 to TRBJ2-5, with 10 bases that match TRBD2. The CDR3 consists of 16 residues. Germline V gene sequence: CDR1 LNHDA, CDR2 SQIVND (reference sequence). The junction had 12 bases not matched to a gene; V was cut back by 5 bases and J by 6 bases. The CDR3 loop is CASSLGGASGSKTQYF. CDR3 DNA: TGTGCCAGTAGTCTTGGCGGTGCTAGCGGGAGTAAGACCCAGTACTTC.

The rearrangement links TRBV27 to TRBJ2-1, with 13 bases fitting TRBD2. The ends lost 6 bases at V and 7 bases at J; junction bases unmatched: 6. The V gene's germline CDR1 is MNHEY and CDR2 SMNVEV (reference sequence). The CDR3 contains 15 residues. CDR3 sequence: CASSRLAGGQNEQFF. Here the CDR3 DNA reads TGTGCCAGCAGCCGACTAGCGGGAGGACAGAATGAGCAGTTCTTC.

The chain recombines TRBV7-2 with TRBJ2-7, with D possibly matching TRBD1 (6 bases). Germline loops: CDR1 SGHTA, CDR2 FQGNSA. V lost 3 bases and J 5 bases, leaving 11 bases between the germline ends. CDR3 length: 13 residues. The CDR3 DNA reads as TGTGCCAGCAGCTTCAACAGGGTAGACGAGCAGTACTTC. Encoded protein: CASSFNRVDEQYF.

In this sample, this clone is medium-sized (0.01 to 0.1%). This chain uses TRBV4-1 with TRBJ2-7; a weak D match, TRBD2 (6 bases). The V gene's germline CDR1 is MGHRA and CDR2 YSYEKL. The CDR3 has 16 residues. Trimming removed 0 bases from V and 2 bases from J, with 14 bases in between. CDR3 protein: CASSQDGGTGTYEQYF. DNA of the CDR3: TGCGCCAGCAGCCAAGACGGCGGGACGGGAACCTACGAGCAGTACTTC.

In this sample, this clone turned up a few times. V usage is TRBV28 and J usage is TRBJ1-2; D is perhaps TRBD1 (5 bases). This CDR3 comprises 15 residues. Germline loops: CDR1 MDHEN, CDR2 SYDVKM. The V end lost 5 bases, the J end lost 1 base, and 14 bases lay between the germline ends. The CDR3 DNA reads as TGTGCCAGCAGTGATCGGGGGAACCGTAACTATGGCTACACCTTC. Protein: CASSDRGNRNYGYTF.